These 6 T cell receptor beta chains originate from one sample sequenced in a study of T cells in Graves' hyperthyroidism and ophthalmopathy. Amplified TCR beta CDR3 regions derived from RNA transcripts. When the TCR CDR3 underwent first-round RT-PCR, the HTBI primer set was used. TCRdb redid the calling of the multiplex PCR reads with MiXCR, one entry per CDR3 protein. The sample has roughly 500,000 distinct CDR3 sequences; around 46% are singletons. Sequencing was performed on peripheral blood or thyroid tissue (not recorded which). The receptors shown here come from an adult woman with Graves' disease, either hyperthyroidism or ophthalmopathy (not recorded which).

This clonotype was observed a handful of times. This sequence joins TRBV7-9 and TRBJ1-2, with D unresolved. Germline V gene sequence: CDR1 SEHNR, CDR2 FQNEAQ (reference sequence). Between the trimmed V and J ends, which lost 1 base and 8 bases, there was a span of 14 bases. This CDR3 has 14 residues. This chain's CDR3 is CASSLGGLTGGYTF. The CDR3, as DNA: TGTGCCAGCAGCTTAGGTGGGCTCACGGGAGGCTACACCTTC.

This clonotype was seen at least ten times. The chain employs TRBV20-1 and TRBJ2-7; D may be TRBD1 (6 bases). The CDR3 extends over 8 amino acids. Looked up from germline, CDR1 is DFQATT and CDR2 is SNEGSKA (reference sequence). V lost 6 bases and J lost 11, with 8 bases in between. CDR3: CSAGAEYF. The CDR3 DNA is TGCAGTGCGGGGGCCGAGTACTTC.

CDR3 region: CASSLTEANYGYTF. The CDR3 DNA follows: TGTGCCAGCAGCTTGACGGAAGCTAACTATGGCTACACCTTC. The chain has TRBV7-2 and TRBJ1-2, with D unclear. The CDR3 totals 14 residues. The V end was cut by 3 bases, the J end by 0 bases, with 8 bases between. Germline V CDR1 and CDR2: SGHTA, FQGNSA.

This clonotype was seen repeatedly, ten times or more. The J gene is TRBJ2-7, the V gene TRBV3-1, with 7 bases matching TRBD1. This CDR3 has 16 residues. CDR1 and CDR2 from the germline V gene are LGHDT and YNNKEL (reference sequence). Trimming cost V 3 bases and J 6 bases; bases outside gene matches: 14. In DNA, the CDR3 is TGTGCCAGCAGCCATGATCCGGGACAGAGTTGGTTCGAGCAGTACTTC. Translating it yields CASSHDPGQSWFEQYF.

This clonotype has just a few counts. This chain connects TRBV5-1 to TRBJ2-2, with a possible D match to TRBD2 (6 bases). The CDR3 is 15 residues long. V lost 4 bases, J lost 2 bases, and 12 bases lay in between. Germline V gene lookup returns CDR1 SGHRS and CDR2 YFSETQ. CDR3: CASSPEGRNTGELFF. The CDR3 DNA follows: TGCGCCAGCAGCCCGGAGGGGAGAAACACCGGGGAGCTGTTTTTT.

The rearrangement uses TRBV12-3 or TRBV12-4 and TRBJ1-6; D unclear. There are 15 residues in the CDR3. Deletions cut 6 bases from V and 2 bases from J, with 11 bases between. Here the CDR3 reads CASSHRVPYNSPLHF. The DNA for the CDR3 is TGTGCCAGCAGCCACCGGGTTCCCTATAATTCACCCCTCCACTTT.